The TCR beta chain under discussion was sequenced for a study of blood T cell repertoires in COVID-19. Using immunoSEQ multiplex PCR, the repertoire was profiled, and TCRdb retains in-frame clones only, with some absent. The profile covers around 310,000 clones, with roughly 89% appearing a single time and around 0.97% taken by the ten largest. Germline CDR1 and CDR2: GTSNPN and SVGIG (reference sequence). Trimming took off 0 bases at V and 6 bases at J, with 8 bases between the two ends. This CDR3 has 12 residues. The source is a middle-aged woman with COVID-19, enrolled during active disease. This rearrangement joins TRBV30 to TRBJ1-1, with D unclear. Sequenced: peripheral blood. The CDR3 nucleotides read TGTGCCTGGAGTGTCGTCTTCCCTGAAGCTTTCTTT. It is translated as CAWSVVFPEAFF.